This TCR beta chain came from a study of identical twins. TCRdb analysed the 5' RACE reads with MiXCR anew, one entry per CDR3 protein. This sample has just over 500,000 distinct CDR3 sequences, with about 20% found just once. V lost 4 bases, J lost 4 bases, and 4 bases stayed unmatched. The CDR3 runs to 14 residues. Another study also made use of these data, one on T cells expressing NK-cell markers. As reported in that work: Dominance of the CD3+CD56-NKG2C+ fraction by these clonotypes also held in a handful of donors. The study left the HCMV specificity of expanded NKG2C+ T cell clones unresolved.

The J gene is TRBJ1-1, the V gene TRBV12-3 or TRBV12-4; 9 positions agree with TRBD1. The material sequenced was CD4+ T cells sorted from blood. This clonotype was sampled from a woman under 30 in good health. The CDR3 here is CASSYRGPSTEAFF. As DNA, the CDR3 is TGTGCCAGCAGTTACAGGGGGCCTAGCACTGAAGCTTTCTTT.